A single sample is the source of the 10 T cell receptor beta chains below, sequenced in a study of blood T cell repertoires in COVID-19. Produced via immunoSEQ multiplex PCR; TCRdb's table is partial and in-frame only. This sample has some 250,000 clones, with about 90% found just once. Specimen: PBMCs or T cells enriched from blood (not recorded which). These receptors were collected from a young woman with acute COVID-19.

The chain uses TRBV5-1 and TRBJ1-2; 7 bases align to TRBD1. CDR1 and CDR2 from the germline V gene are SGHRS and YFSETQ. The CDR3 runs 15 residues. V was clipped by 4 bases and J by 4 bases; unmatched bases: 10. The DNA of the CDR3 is TGCGCCAGCAGCACAAAAGGGGACAGCTTCTATGGCTACACCTTC. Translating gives CASSTKGDSFYGYTF.

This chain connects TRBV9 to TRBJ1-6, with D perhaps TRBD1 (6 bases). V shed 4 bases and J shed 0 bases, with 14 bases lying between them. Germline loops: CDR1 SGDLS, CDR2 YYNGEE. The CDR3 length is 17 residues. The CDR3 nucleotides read TGTGCCAGCAGCTCCAAGACAGGCAGCTCCTATAATTCACCCCTCCACTTT. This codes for CASSSKTGSSYNSPLHF.

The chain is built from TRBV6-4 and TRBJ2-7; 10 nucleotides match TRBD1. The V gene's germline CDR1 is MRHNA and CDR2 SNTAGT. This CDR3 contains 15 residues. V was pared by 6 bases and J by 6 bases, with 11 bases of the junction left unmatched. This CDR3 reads CASRGDRGRRSEQYF. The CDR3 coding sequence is TGTGCCAGCAGGGGTGACAGGGGGCGACGTAGCGAGCAGTACTTC.

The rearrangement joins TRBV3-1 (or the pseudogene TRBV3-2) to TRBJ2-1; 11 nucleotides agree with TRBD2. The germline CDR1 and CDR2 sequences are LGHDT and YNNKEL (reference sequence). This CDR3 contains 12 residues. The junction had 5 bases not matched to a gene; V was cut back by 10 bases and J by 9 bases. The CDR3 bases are TGTGCCACCGAGACTAGCGGGGCTGAGCAGTTCTTC. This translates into CATETSGAEQFF.

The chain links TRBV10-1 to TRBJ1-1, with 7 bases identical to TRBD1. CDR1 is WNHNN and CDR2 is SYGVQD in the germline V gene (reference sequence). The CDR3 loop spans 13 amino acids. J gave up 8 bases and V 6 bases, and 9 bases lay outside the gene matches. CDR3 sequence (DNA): TGCGCCAGCAGCGACAGGGAATCTTCCGAAGCTTTCTTT. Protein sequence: CASSDRESSEAFF.

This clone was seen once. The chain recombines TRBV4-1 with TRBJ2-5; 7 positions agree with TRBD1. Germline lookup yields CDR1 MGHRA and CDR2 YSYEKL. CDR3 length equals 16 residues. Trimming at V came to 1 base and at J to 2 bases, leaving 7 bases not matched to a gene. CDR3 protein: CASSQGEGATQETQYF. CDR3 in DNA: TGCGCCAGCAGCCAAGGTGAGGGGGCAACTCAAGAGACCCAGTACTTC.

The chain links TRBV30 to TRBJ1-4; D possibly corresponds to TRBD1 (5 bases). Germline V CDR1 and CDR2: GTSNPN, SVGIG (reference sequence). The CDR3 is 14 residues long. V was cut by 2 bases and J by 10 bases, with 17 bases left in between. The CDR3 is CAWSTTVEGRKLFF. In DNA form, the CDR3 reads TGTGCCTGGAGTACGACAGTAGAAGGTAGAAAACTGTTTTTT.

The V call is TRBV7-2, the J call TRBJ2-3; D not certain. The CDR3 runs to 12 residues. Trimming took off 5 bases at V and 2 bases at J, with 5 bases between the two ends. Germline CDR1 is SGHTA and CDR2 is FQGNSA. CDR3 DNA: TGTGCCAGCAGCCCTATCACAGATACGCAGTATTTT. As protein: CASSPITDTQYF.

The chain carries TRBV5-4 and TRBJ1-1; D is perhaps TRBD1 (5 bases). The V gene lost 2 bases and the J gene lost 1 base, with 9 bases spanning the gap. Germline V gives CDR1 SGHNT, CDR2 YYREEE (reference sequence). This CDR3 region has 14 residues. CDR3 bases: TGTGCCAGCAGCTTTAGAGACAGGAACACTGAAGCTTTCTTT. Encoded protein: CASSFRDRNTEAFF.

CDR3 in DNA: TGCGCCAGCAGCCAACCGAGAGCTAGCGGGCTCCCCGGGGAGCTGTTTTTT. Translating it yields CASSQPRASGLPGELFF. The chain recombines TRBV4-3 with TRBJ2-2, with 8 bases matching TRBD2. Losses at the gene ends were 2 bases for V and 6 bases for J; bases not matched to a gene: 11. The V gene's germline CDR1 is LGHNA and CDR2 YSLEER. The CDR3 contains 17 residues.